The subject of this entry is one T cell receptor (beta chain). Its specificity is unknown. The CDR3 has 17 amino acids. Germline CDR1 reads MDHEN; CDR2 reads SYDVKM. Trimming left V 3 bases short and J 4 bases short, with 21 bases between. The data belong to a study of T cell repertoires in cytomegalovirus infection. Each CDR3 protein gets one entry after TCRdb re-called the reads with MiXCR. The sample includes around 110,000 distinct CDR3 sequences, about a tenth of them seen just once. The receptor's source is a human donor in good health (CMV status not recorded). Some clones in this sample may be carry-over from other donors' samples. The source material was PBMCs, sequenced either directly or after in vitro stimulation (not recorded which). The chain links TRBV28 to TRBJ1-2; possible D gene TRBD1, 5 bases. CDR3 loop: CASSFPSPDKGLYGYTF. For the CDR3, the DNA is TGTGCCAGCAGTTTTCCCTCACCGGACAAGGGGCTCTATGGCTACACCTTC.